This is a list of T cell receptor beta chains from one sample in a study of patients and donors after allogeneic stem cell transplantation. MiXCR, run by TCRdb on the RT-PCR reads, gives a single entry per CDR3 protein. The repertoire consists of approximately 410,000 distinct CDR3 sequences, with more than 15% occurring once and the leading ten covering around 7.9%. Sequences were obtained from blood, either unsorted or a sorted T cell fraction (not recorded which). The receptors stem from a human donor who was either an allogeneic HSCT recipient or a stem cell or donor lymphocyte infusion donor (not recorded which). It is not recorded whose cells these are; they may come from a transplant donor. CDR3s include the opening cysteine and the closing phenylalanine or tryptophan. The D gene is left open where the match is weak. A clone size is listed for some rows: how often the clone was seen (once, few, many), or a class if it is expanded.

TRBV7-9	TRBD2	TRBJ2-1	many	CASSRSGSSYNEQFF	TGTGCCAGCAGCCGAAGCGGGAGCTCCTACAATGAGCAGTTCTTC
TRBV3-1	-	TRBJ2-1	-	CASSQDFGTGMVNEQFF	TGTGCCAGCAGCCAAGATTTTGGCACAGGGATGGTGAATGAGCAGTTCTTC
TRBV3-1	-	TRBJ2-3	-	CASSQRRVGNTQYF	TGTGCCAGCAGCCAACGTAGGGTAGGAAATACGCAGTATTTT
TRBV4-2	-	TRBJ2-7	few	CASSQGGLARREQYF	TGTGCCAGCAGCCAAGGCGGGCTAGCCCGAAGGGAGCAGTACTTC
TRBV7-9	TRBD2	TRBJ2-7	few	CASSLGEGAGRSYEQYF	TGTGCCAGCAGCTTAGGGGAGGGAGCGGGAAGGTCCTACGAGCAGTACTTC
TRBV7-8	TRBD2	TRBJ2-7	few	CASSDPGLADYEQYF	TGTGCCAGCAGCGACCCGGGACTAGCGGACTACGAGCAGTACTTC
TRBV4-3	TRBD1	TRBJ2-3	-	CASSQGQSITDTQYF	TGCGCCAGCAGCCAGGGACAGTCAATCACAGATACGCAGTATTTT
TRBV7-3	-	TRBJ1-6	-	CASSLNPGDNSPLHF	TGTGCCAGCAGCTTAAACCCGGGAGATAATTCACCCCTCCACTTT
TRBV20-1	-	TRBJ2-3	-	CSATNLLGLGPDTQYF	TGCAGTGCTACTAATCTCCTCGGCCTGGGGCCAGATACGCAGTATTTT
TRBV4-1	-	TRBJ1-5	many	CASSQAAQGGDQPQHF	TGCGCCAGCAGCCAAGCAGCACAGGGAGGGGATCAGCCCCAGCATTTT
TRBV25-1	-	TRBJ1-6	-	CASSDAVSYNSPLHF	TGTGCCAGCAGTGACGCGGTGTCCTATAATTCACCCCTCCACTTT
TRBV6-1	TRBD1	TRBJ2-2	-	CASLTTGGTGELFF	TGTGCCAGCTTAACTACAGGGGGCACCGGGGAGCTGTTTTTT
TRBV6-1	TRBD1	TRBJ2-3	few	CASSRGQGALTDTQYF	TGTGCCAGCAGTCGCGGACAGGGGGCTTTAACAGATACGCAGTATTTT
TRBV30	-	TRBJ2-1	few	CAWSADPLGYNEQFF	TGTGCCTGGAGCGCAGACCCATTGGGGTACAATGAGCAGTTCTTC
TRBV21-1	-	TRBJ2-5	few	CASSKGTEETQYF	TGTGCCAGCAGCAAAGGTACGGAAGAGACCCAGTACTTC
TRBV4-1	-	TRBJ1-2	-	CASSQIGRNYGYTF	TGCGCCAGCAGCCAAATAGGACGGAACTATGGCTACACCTTC
TRBV2	-	TRBJ1-1	few	CASSEQPNTEAFF	TGTGCCAGCAGTGAACAGCCGAACACTGAAGCTTTCTTT
TRBV5-4	-	TRBJ1-1	few	CASSLDANTEAFF	TGTGCCAGCAGCTTGGATGCGAACACTGAAGCTTTCTTT